The rows below give T cell receptor beta chains drawn from one sample of a study of STAT5B mutations in CD4+ large granular lymphocyte leukemia. Assay: immunoSEQ multiplex PCR; the TCRdb copy retains only in-frame clones and omits some. The repertoire includes around 30,000 clones, around 81% of them detected once, and about 4% sits in the top ten. Material: CD4+ T cells from blood buffy coats. These receptors were collected from a human donor in good health. Both conserved end residues are part of each CDR3. A D gene is named only where the DNA matches it firmly. Rows may omit the clone size; those that give it use once, few, many or a size class.

>TRBD2|.|TRBV15|TRBJ2-1
TGTGCCACCAGCGAAGGACTAGCGGGAGTAAATGAGCAGTTCTTC
CATSEGLAGVNEQFF
>TRBD1|.|TRBV7-8|TRBJ2-6
TGTGCCAGCAGCTTAGCAAGCCAGGGGGTAGGTGGGGCCAACGTCCTGACTTTC
CASSLASQGVGGANVLTF
>.|.|TRBV30|TRBJ2-1
TGTGCCTGGAGTAGATGGGGTGCGGATGAGCAGTTCTTC
CAWSRWGADEQFF
>.|.|TRBV28|TRBJ2-7
TGTGCCAGCAGGGGGGGATGGAGCGAGCAGTACTTC
CASRGGWSEQYF
>TRBD1|.|TRBV5-1|TRBJ2-1
TGCGCCAGCAGCCCCGGACAGGTAGGCCCTAATGAGCAGTTCTTC
CASSPGQVGPNEQFF
>TRBD2|.|TRBV7-3|TRBJ2-7
TGTGCCAGCAGCTTAACGTTGTCTAGCGGGAGTCGGGGCTACGAGCAGTACTTC
CASSLTLSSGSRGYEQYF
>.|.|TRBV28|TRBJ2-3
TGTGCCAGCAGTCCCCCTGGCGGGGGCAGCACAGATACGCAGTATTTT
CASSPPGGGSTDTQYF
>.|.|TRBV10-1|TRBJ1-5
TGCGCCAGCAGTGCTGCGGGGCCTGAACAGCCCCAGCATTTT
CASSAAGPEQPQHF
>.|.|TRBV6-1|TRBJ1-1
TGTGCCAGCAGTGGTGGACAACGCTCTGAAGCTTTCTTT
CASSGGQRSEAFF
>TRBD2|.|TRBV10-1|TRBJ2-5
TGCGCCAGCAGTGCGGGCGGGAGGGTCCAAGAGACCCAGTACTTC
CASSAGGRVQETQYF
>.|.|TRBV7-2|TRBJ1-5
TGTGCCAGCAGCTCCCAAGTGGATCAGCCCCAGCATTTT
CASSSQVDQPQHF
>.|.|TRBV14|TRBJ2-1
TGTGCCAGCAGCCGGAGCTACAATGAGCAGTTCTTC
CASSRSYNEQFF
>TRBD2|.|TRBV9|TRBJ2-7
TGTGCCAGCAGCCTCACAACGGGACTAGCGGTCTACGAGCAGTACTTC
CASSLTTGLAVYEQYF
>TRBD2|.|TRBV5-6|TRBJ2-5
TGTGCCAGCAGCTTGCCTAGCGGGAGGCCAGAGACCCAGTACTTC
CASSLPSGRPETQYF
>.|.|TRBV7-9|TRBJ2-5
TGTGCCAGCAGCCCTCCTCAGGGGCGGGAGACCCAGTACTTC
CASSPPQGRETQYF
>.|.|TRBV5-5|TRBJ2-7
TGTGCCAGCAGCTCTCTGGGAAACCGCTCCTACGAGCAGTACTTC
CASSSLGNRSYEQYF
>.|once|TRBV10-3|TRBJ1-5
TGTGCCACGAAGGGAGGAATCAATCAGCCCCAGCATTTT
CATKGGINQPQHF
>.|.|TRBV5-1|TRBJ2-1
TGCGCCAGCAGCTTATATAGTGCCTACAATGAGCAGTTCTTC
CASSLYSAYNEQFF
>.|.|TRBV5-1|TRBJ2-1
TGCGCCAGCAGCTTGGAGAGACTTTCCTACAATGAGCAGTTCTTC
CASSLERLSYNEQFF
>.|.|TRBV4-3|TRBJ2-7
TGCGCCAGCAGCCAAGATAGGCCCCCAAGGGCCTACGAGCAGTACTTC
CASSQDRPPRAYEQYF
>.|.|TRBV10-3|TRBJ2-7
TGTGCCATCAGTCCGGGGGCGGCCTCCTACGAGCAGTACTTC
CAISPGAASYEQYF
>.|.|TRBV19|TRBJ2-1
TGTGCCAGTAGTATAGGGAACTCGAACTACAATGAGCAGTTCTTC
CASSIGNSNYNEQFF
>.|.|TRBV5-8|TRBJ1-1
TGTGCCAGCAGCCCGTACAACACTGAAGCTTTCTTT
CASSPYNTEAFF
>.|.|TRBV5-4|TRBJ1-3
TGTGCCAGCAGCATGGAAACTGGAAACACCATATATTTT
CASSMETGNTIYF
>.|few|TRBV6-6|TRBJ2-7
TGTGCCAGCAGTTACTCGGGCGACAAGCCCTCCTACGAGCAGTACTTC
CASSYSGDKPSYEQYF
>TRBD1|.|TRBV7-2|TRBJ2-2
TGTGCCAGCGGGGTGACAGGGGGCACCGGGGAGCTGTTTTTT
CASGVTGGTGELFF
>.|.|TRBV11-2|TRBJ2-3
TGTGCCAGCAGCCCCCGCTCAGATACGCAGTATTTT
CASSPRSDTQYF
>.|.|TRBV19|TRBJ2-1
TGTGCCAGTAGTAGCAGGGATGAGCAGTTCTTC
CASSSRDEQFF
>TRBD1|.|TRBV7-2|TRBJ1-3
TGTGCCAGCAGACAATTCCCAGGGGGAGTCGGAAACACCATATATTTT
CASRQFPGGVGNTIYF
>.|.|TRBV28|TRBJ2-7
TGTGCCAGCAGTTTTTCGACACCAGGCTACGAGCAGTACTTC
CASSFSTPGYEQYF
>TRBD1|.|TRBV6-1|TRBJ1-2
TGTGCCAGCAGTGGGGGACAGGGCCCCTCAGTCTATGGCTACACCTTC
CASSGGQGPSVYGYTF
>.|.|TRBV7-2|TRBJ2-7
TGTGCCAGCAGCTTAGGGTACCCCTACGAGCAGTACTTC
CASSLGYPYEQYF
>.|few|TRBV4-2|TRBJ1-2
TGTGCCAGCAGCCAAGGACCGTCCCTAAGCGGACAGCCGTATGGCTACACCTTC
CASSQGPSLSGQPYGYTF
>.|once|TRBV4-1|TRBJ2-7
TGCGCCAGCAGCCAATTGATTCTCGGAACAGGGAGGCCCGAGCAGTACTTC
CASSQLILGTGRPEQYF
>.|.|TRBV29-1|TRBJ2-3
TGCAGCGTTGACGGGAATGAAGATACGCAGTATTTT
CSVDGNEDTQYF
>.|.|TRBV21-1|TRBJ2-4
TGTGCCAGCCCGCCGCTAGCCAAAAACATTCAGTACTTC
CASPPLAKNIQYF
>.|.|TRBV7-2|TRBJ2-7
TGTGCCAGCAGCTTCACAGGTTCAGGCTCCTACGAGCAGTACTTC
CASSFTGSGSYEQYF
>.|.|TRBV30|TRBJ2-7
TGTGCCTGGACCCAATGGGACGAGCAGTACTTC
CAWTQWDEQYF
>.|.|TRBV2|TRBJ2-7
TGTGCCAGCAATCCCGGGACACGGTCCTACGAGCAGTACTTC
CASNPGTRSYEQYF
>TRBD1|.|TRBV4-1|TRBJ2-1
TGCGCCAGCAGCCAAGATACTGACCCCAGGGGGAATGAGCAGTTCTTC
CASSQDTDPRGNEQFF
>.|few|TRBV21-1|TRBJ1-2
TGTGCCAGCAGCCCCCTGGGGCAGAACTATGGCTACACCTTC
CASSPLGQNYGYTF
>TRBD2|once|TRBV6-1|TRBJ2-2
TGTGCCAGCAGTGTCGGACTAGTGAACACCGGGGAGCTGTTTTTT
CASSVGLVNTGELFF
>.|.|TRBV15|TRBJ1-3
TGTGCCACCAGCAGTTATCAGGGATCGGGAAACACCATATATTTT
CATSSYQGSGNTIYF
>.|.|TRBV6-1|TRBJ2-5
TGTGCCAGCAGTGAAGCGGTCTGGGGGTCAGAGACCCAGTACTTC
CASSEAVWGSETQYF
>.|.|TRBV5-5|TRBJ2-5
TGTGCCAGCTGCTGGGGGCGAGCAGGGATGGGGGAGACCCAGTACTTC
CASCWGRAGMGETQYF
>.|.|TRBV4-1|TRBJ1-6
TGCGCCAGCAGCCCGTTCCCAATACTCTCCTATAATTCACCCCTCCACTTT
CASSPFPILSYNSPLHF
>TRBD1|.|TRBV7-8|TRBJ2-7
TGTGCCAGCAGCTTAGGGACGACGGGACAGGGGGCAAGAAACGAGCAGTACTTC
CASSLGTTGQGARNEQYF
>TRBD2|.|TRBV5-1|TRBJ2-1
TGCGCCAGTAGAGTCCCCGGGACTAGGTACAATGAGCAGTTCTTC
CASRVPGTRYNEQFF
>.|.|TRBV28|TRBJ2-5
TGTGCCAGCAGTTCGACAGGGCGGGGGGAGACCCAGTACTTC
CASSSTGRGETQYF
>.|.|TRBV30|TRBJ1-2
TGTGCCTGGAGCAACGGGGAACATGGCTACACCTTC
CAWSNGEHGYTF
>TRBD1|.|TRBV6-5|TRBJ1-5
TGTGCCAGCAGTAAAAGACAGGGGGGTCAGCCCCAGCATTTT
CASSKRQGGQPQHF
>.|.|TRBV11-2|TRBJ1-4
TGTGCCAGCAGCTCACCGCGCCGGGTTGAAAAACTGTTTTTT
CASSSPRRVEKLFF
>.|.|TRBV18|TRBJ2-1
TGTGCCAGCTCACCTAGCGGTGGTGGTAATGAGCAGTTCTTC
CASSPSGGGNEQFF
>.|.|TRBV27|TRBJ2-3
TGTGCCAGCCGTCGCCCTAGCGCCACAGATACGCAGTATTTT
CASRRPSATDTQYF
>TRBD1|.|TRBV6-5|TRBJ2-7
TGTGCCAGCAGTTACGGGGGGACAGGGTTAACCTACGAGCAGTACTTC
CASSYGGTGLTYEQYF
>TRBD1|once|TRBV2|TRBJ2-5
TGTGCCACAAAGGGACAGGGGCAAGAGACCCAGTACTTC
CATKGQGQETQYF
>.|.|TRBV19|TRBJ1-1
TGTGCCAGTAGTCTACTACAGGGAAGGAACACTGAAGCTTTCTTT
CASSLLQGRNTEAFF
>TRBD2|few|TRBV10-1|TRBJ2-1
TGCGCCAGCAGCCCCAATTTAGCGGGAGCGGGTCGTGGTGAGCAGTTCTTC
CASSPNLAGAGRGEQFF
>TRBD1|once|TRBV7-9|TRBJ1-1
TGTGCCAGCAGCCCAACAGGGGTCACTGAAGCTTTCTTT
CASSPTGVTEAFF